The 23 T cell receptor beta chains listed next were all sequenced from one sample in a study of shared clonotypes between healthy human individuals. TCRdb's copy holds only in-frame clones and misses some; the assay was immunoSEQ multiplex PCR. Of 980,000 or so clones listed, less than 85% are singletons. Sequencing was done on a sample of memory CD4+ T cells sorted from blood. Specified subset: CD45RA-negative fraction. Every receptor here comes from a man aged 18-30 years in good health.

This chain links TRBV6-5 with TRBJ2-7; TRBD1 aligns across 7 bases. This CDR3 has 14 residues. V shed 6 bases, J shed 1 base, and the junction held 6 bases outside the gene matches. The V gene's germline CDR1 is MNHEY and CDR2 SVGAGI. CDR3 residues: CASSVSTGSYEQYF. The CDR3 nucleotides read TGTGCCAGCAGCGTATCGACAGGGTCCTACGAGCAGTACTTC.

Only one count was recorded for this clone. The identical CDR3 is also encoded by other nucleotide sequences in the sample. CDR3 region: CASSPTGANYGYTF. The CDR3 region has the DNA TGTGCCAGCAGTCCGACAGGGGCTAACTATGGCTACACCTTC. J is TRBJ1-2 and V is TRBV6-5; TRBD1 matches 8 bases. Germline V gene sequence: CDR1 MNHEY, CDR2 SVGAGI. J was trimmed by 0 bases and V by 5 bases; bases with no gene match: 2. The CDR3 is 14 residues long.

This rearrangement joins TRBV10-3 to TRBJ1-3; weak D call: TRBD1 (5 bases). V was trimmed by 3 bases and J by 4 bases, leaving 10 bases between them. This CDR3 has 14 amino acids. Germline CDR1 and CDR2: ENHRY and SYGVKD. The CDR3 is CAISEGTVGNTIYF. Here the CDR3 DNA reads TGTGCCATCAGTGAAGGGACGGTAGGAAACACCATATATTTT.

The rearrangement uses TRBV5-1 and TRBJ2-3; possibly TRBD2 for D (5 bases). Trimming removed 4 bases from V and 6 bases from J, with 21 bases in between. Germline-derived CDR1 and CDR2 are SGHRS and YFSETQ. This CDR3 spans 16 amino acids. The CDR3: CASSDLGGAEEDTQYF. The CDR3, as DNA: TGCGCCAGCAGCGACCTGGGTGGAGCGGAAGAGGATACGCAGTATTTT.

This chain uses TRBV10-1 with TRBJ1-5; 7 bases are a match to TRBD1. There are 13 residues in the CDR3. Germline V CDR1 and CDR2: WNHNN, SYGVQD (reference sequence). V lost 6 bases, J lost 7 bases, and 6 bases stayed unmatched. In nucleotides, the CDR3 is TGCGCCAGCAGCCGGGACAGAGGACAGCCCCAGCATTTT. Amino acids: CASSRDRGQPQHF.

This clone occurred many times. V gene TRBV18 combines with J gene TRBJ1-5; TRBD1 might be the D (6 bases). This CDR3 spans 14 amino acids. The V end was cut by 5 bases, the J end by 6 bases, with 14 bases between. Germline V gene data show CDR1 as KGHSH and CDR2 as LQKENI. CDR3 DNA: TGTGCCAGCTCAAAGGCAGGGGTGGGTCAGCCCCAGCATTTT. Protein product: CASSKAGVGQPQHF.

This chain joins TRBV11-3 and TRBJ2-2; 10 bases are shared with TRBD2. Germline V gene lookup returns CDR1 SGHNT and CDR2 YENEEA. The CDR3 is made up of 16 amino acids. The ends lost 3 bases at V and 5 bases at J; junction bases unmatched: 6. The DNA for the CDR3 is TGTGCCAGCAGCTTTGGTAGCGGGGGGCCTACCGGGGAGCTGTTTTTT. Translated: CASSFGSGGPTGELFF.

This clone was observed a handful of times. The V gene is TRBV7-9, the J gene TRBJ1-4; the match to TRBD1 covers 12 bases. The germline gives CDR1 SEHNR, CDR2 FQNEAQ (reference sequence). The J segment lost 5 bases and the V segment lost 2 bases, leaving 3 bases of the junction unmatched. The CDR3 is 16 residues long. Here the CDR3 DNA reads TGTGCCAGCAGCTTATTGGGGACAGGGGGCAATGAAAAACTGTTTTTT. Translating it yields CASSLLGTGGNEKLFF.

As regards this clone: At the DNA level, this CDR3 is encoded by other sequences in the same sample as well. CDR3 DNA sequence: TGTGCCAGCAGTGATCAGGACAATCAGCCCCAGCATTTT. This encodes CASSDQDNQPQHF. The chain uses TRBV6-1 and TRBJ1-5, with D hard to call. The length of the CDR3 is 13 residues. Germline-derived CDR1 and CDR2 are MNHNS and SASEGT. Trimming removed 3 bases from V and 3 bases from J, with 6 bases in between.

The chain carries TRBV2 and TRBJ2-7, with TRBD2 matching 11 bases. CDR3 size: 15 residues. V lost 5 bases to trimming and J lost 1 base; unmatched junction nucleotides: 4. Germline V gene data show CDR1 as SNHLY and CDR2 as FYNNEI. CDR3 sequence reads: CASSRLAGTSYEQYF. The DNA for the CDR3 is TGTGCCAGCAGTAGACTAGCGGGGACTTCCTACGAGCAGTACTTC. The variable domain in full, with the rest retrieved from reference TRBV2 and TRBJ2-7, is EPEVTQTPSHQVTQMGQEVILRCVPISNHLYFYWYRQILGQKVEFLVSFYNNEISEKSEIFDDQFSVERPDGSNFTLKIRSTKLEDSAMYFCASSRLAGTSYEQYFGPGTRLTVT.

The CDR3 DNA reads TGTGCCAGCAGTTTATGGCGCCTTGGGGTGGGAGAGCAGTACTTC. Its translation: CASSLWRLGVGEQYF. V gene TRBV28 combines with J gene TRBJ2-7, with D hard to call. CDR1 is MDHEN, CDR2 SYDVKM, per germline. Trimming cost V 0 bases and J 7 bases, with 16 bases left between them. This CDR3 comprises 15 residues.

The V and J genes are TRBV4-3 and TRBJ1-1, with 8 nucleotides matching TRBD1. The V segment lost 2 bases and the J segment 5 bases; nucleotides outside the gene matches: 4. From germline, CDR1 is LGHNA and CDR2 YSLEER. The CDR3 runs to 14 residues. In DNA form, the CDR3 reads TGCGCCAGCAGCCAACAAACAGGGGGGACTGAAGCTTTCTTT. It yields the protein CASSQQTGGTEAFF.

This clone has a handful of counts. The rearrangement links TRBV18 to TRBJ2-5, with TRBD2 as a possible D gene (6 bases). There are 15 residues in the CDR3. V lost 2 bases to trimming and J lost 5 bases, with 15 bases between them. From germline, CDR1 is KGHSH and CDR2 LQKENI. CDR3 nucleotide sequence: TGTGCCAGCTCACCAGTACAGGACTATGGGGAGACCCAGTACTTC. Translation: CASSPVQDYGETQYF.

With regard to this clone: Just one base apart from a much larger clone, this may be a read error. Other DNA sequences in this sample translate to the same CDR3. The chain joins TRBV28 to TRBJ1-4; D is perhaps TRBD1 (5 bases). Trimming took off 6 bases at V and 7 bases at J, with 21 bases between the two ends. This CDR3 region has 16 residues. Germline CDR1 and CDR2: MDHEN and SYDVKM. CDR3 region: CASRLITGTGGEKLFF. The CDR3 nucleotides read TGTGCCAGCAGACTTATCACCGGGACGGGGGGTGAAAAACTGTTTTTT.

CDR3 amino acids: CASSPPARAGETQYF. The CDR3 DNA is TGTGCCAGCTCACCACCGGCCAGGGCCGGGGAGACCCAGTACTTC. The rearrangement joins TRBV18 to TRBJ2-5; D might be TRBD1 (5 bases). With 0 bases removed from V and 5 bases from J, the gap between germline ends came to 13 bases. The length of the CDR3 is 15 residues. CDR1 and CDR2 (germline): KGHSH, LQKENI.

This chain links TRBV18 with TRBJ2-5; tentative D call: TRBD1 (5 bases). The length of the CDR3 is 14 residues. Germline V gives CDR1 KGHSH, CDR2 LQKENI. Trimming removed 4 bases at V and 5 bases at J, with 14 bases between. CDR3: CASSRAGAEETQYF. The CDR3 coding sequence is TGTGCCAGCTCACGGGCTGGGGCGGAGGAGACCCAGTACTTC.

Only one count was recorded for this clone. This chain uses TRBV6-5 with TRBJ1-4, with D tentatively TRBD1 (5 bases). Germline CDR1 is MNHEY and CDR2 is SVGAGI. V shed 5 bases and J shed 15 bases, with 22 bases lying between them. The CDR3 runs 14 residues. CDR3: CASSPGREFYRVFF. The CDR3 region has the DNA TGTGCCAGCAGTCCGGGACGGGAGTTTTATAGGGTGTTTTTT.

The chain is built from TRBV9 and TRBJ2-3; 8 bases map to TRBD2. The CDR3 covers 16 residues. V shed 2 bases, J shed 6 bases, and the junction held 11 bases outside the gene matches. From germline, CDR1 is SGDLS and CDR2 YYNGEE. The CDR3 region is CASSVTSGGVGDTQYF. CDR3 in DNA: TGTGCCAGCAGCGTCACTAGCGGAGGGGTAGGGGATACGCAGTATTTT.

For the CDR3, the DNA is TGTGCCAGCAGCTTAAGCGGGAGAGGGACCGGGGAGCTGTTTTTT. Residues: CASSLSGRGTGELFF. The rearrangement links TRBV7-2 to TRBJ2-2; 8 positions agree with TRBD2. The CDR3 length is 15 residues. Germline CDR1 reads SGHTA; CDR2 reads FQGNSA. V was pared by 2 bases and J by 5 bases, with 4 bases of the junction left unmatched.

This clone was recorded a few times. The CDR3 DNA reads as TGTGCCAGCAGCTCAGGGACCTTCACAGATACGCAGTATTTT. Translating it yields CASSSGTFTDTQYF. V gene TRBV7-9 combines with J gene TRBJ2-3, with D possibly called TRBD1 or TRBD2 (5 bases each). Trimming stripped 4 bases from V and 2 bases from J, with 10 bases between. Germline V gene lookup returns CDR1 SEHNR and CDR2 FQNEAQ (reference sequence). This CDR3 is 14 amino acids long.

V is TRBV10-3 and J is TRBJ2-5; 11 positions match TRBD1. The length of the CDR3 is 16 residues. J gave up 5 bases and V 6 bases, and 11 bases lay outside the gene matches. CDR1 is ENHRY, CDR2 SYGVKD, per germline. The CDR3 is CAIRPGQGAPRETQYF. CDR3 DNA sequence: TGTGCCATCAGACCCGGACAGGGGGCACCCCGGGAGACCCAGTACTTC.

In its sample, this clone was seen many times. The V call is TRBV2, the J call TRBJ1-1; weak D call: TRBD1 (6 bases). Trimming left V 11 bases short and J 0 bases short, with 16 bases between. The germline gives CDR1 SNHLY, CDR2 FYNNEI. This CDR3 region has 14 residues. The CDR3 sequence is CASRGGAVNTEAFF. In DNA form, the CDR3 reads TGTGCCTCGAGAGGGGGAGCGGTGAACACTGAAGCTTTCTTT.

This sequence joins TRBV29-1 and TRBJ2-2; 7 bases agree with TRBD2. This CDR3 has 16 amino acids. The J segment lost 4 bases and the V segment lost 7 bases, leaving 15 bases of the junction unmatched. Germline CDR1 reads SQVTM; CDR2 reads ANQGSEA. CDR3 residues: CSATLGRGKGTGELFF. Here the CDR3 DNA reads TGCAGCGCAACCCTAGGGAGGGGAAAGGGCACCGGGGAGCTGTTTTTT.